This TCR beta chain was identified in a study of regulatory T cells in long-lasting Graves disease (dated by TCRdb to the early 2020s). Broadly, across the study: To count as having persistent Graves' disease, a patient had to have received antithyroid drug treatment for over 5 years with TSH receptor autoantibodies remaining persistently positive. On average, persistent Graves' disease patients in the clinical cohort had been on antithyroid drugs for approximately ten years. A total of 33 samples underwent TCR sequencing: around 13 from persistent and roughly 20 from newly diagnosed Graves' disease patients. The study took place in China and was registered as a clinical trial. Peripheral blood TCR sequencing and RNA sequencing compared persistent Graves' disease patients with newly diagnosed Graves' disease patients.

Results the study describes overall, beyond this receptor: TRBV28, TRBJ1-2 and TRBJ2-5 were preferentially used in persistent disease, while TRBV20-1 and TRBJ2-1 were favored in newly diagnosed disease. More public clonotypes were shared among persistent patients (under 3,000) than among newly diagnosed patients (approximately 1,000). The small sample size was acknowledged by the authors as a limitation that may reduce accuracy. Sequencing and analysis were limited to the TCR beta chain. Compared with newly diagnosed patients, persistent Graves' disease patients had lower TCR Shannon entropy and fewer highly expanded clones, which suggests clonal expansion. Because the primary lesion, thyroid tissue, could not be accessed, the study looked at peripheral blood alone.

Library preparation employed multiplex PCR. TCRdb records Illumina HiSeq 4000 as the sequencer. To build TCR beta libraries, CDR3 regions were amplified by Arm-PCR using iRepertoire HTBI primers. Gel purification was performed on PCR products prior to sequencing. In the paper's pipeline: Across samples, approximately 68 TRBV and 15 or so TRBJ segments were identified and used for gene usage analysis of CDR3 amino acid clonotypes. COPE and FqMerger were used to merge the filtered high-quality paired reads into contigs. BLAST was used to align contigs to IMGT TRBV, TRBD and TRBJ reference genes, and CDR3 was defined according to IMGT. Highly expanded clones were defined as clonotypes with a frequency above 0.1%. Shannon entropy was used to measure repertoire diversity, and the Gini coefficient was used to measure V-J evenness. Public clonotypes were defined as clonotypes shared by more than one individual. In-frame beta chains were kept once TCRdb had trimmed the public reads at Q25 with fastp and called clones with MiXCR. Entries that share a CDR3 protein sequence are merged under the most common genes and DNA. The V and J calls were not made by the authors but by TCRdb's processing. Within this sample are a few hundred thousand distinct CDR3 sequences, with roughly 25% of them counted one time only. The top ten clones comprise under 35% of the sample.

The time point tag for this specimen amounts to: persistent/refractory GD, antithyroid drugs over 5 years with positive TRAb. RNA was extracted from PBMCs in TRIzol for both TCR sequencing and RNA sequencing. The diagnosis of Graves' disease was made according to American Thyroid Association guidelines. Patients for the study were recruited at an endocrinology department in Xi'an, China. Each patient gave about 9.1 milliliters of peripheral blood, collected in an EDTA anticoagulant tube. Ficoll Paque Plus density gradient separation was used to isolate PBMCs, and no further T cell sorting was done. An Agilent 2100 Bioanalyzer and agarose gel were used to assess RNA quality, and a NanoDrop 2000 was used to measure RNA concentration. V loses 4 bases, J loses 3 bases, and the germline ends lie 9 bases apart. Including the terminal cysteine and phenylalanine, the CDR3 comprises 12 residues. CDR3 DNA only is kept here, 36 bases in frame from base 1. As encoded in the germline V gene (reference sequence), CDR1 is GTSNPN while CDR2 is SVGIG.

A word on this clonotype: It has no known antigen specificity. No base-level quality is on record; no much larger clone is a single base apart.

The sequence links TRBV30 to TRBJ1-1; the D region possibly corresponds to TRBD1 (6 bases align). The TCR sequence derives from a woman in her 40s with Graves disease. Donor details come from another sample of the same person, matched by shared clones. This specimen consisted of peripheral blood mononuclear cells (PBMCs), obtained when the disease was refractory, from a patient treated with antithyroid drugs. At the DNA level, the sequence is TGTGCCTGGAAAGGGGGTTACACTGAAGCTTTCTTT. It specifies CAWKGGYTEAFF.